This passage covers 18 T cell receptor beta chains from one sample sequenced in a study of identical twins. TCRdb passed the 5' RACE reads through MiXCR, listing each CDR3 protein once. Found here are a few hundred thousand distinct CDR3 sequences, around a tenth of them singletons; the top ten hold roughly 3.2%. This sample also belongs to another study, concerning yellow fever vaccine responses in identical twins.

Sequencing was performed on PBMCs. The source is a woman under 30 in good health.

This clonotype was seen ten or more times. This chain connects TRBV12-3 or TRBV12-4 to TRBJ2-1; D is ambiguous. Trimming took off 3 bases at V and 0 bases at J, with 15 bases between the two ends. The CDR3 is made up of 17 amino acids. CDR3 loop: CASSFKGRESSYNEQFF. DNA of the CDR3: TGTGCCAGCAGTTTCAAGGGAAGGGAAAGCTCCTACAATGAGCAGTTCTTC.

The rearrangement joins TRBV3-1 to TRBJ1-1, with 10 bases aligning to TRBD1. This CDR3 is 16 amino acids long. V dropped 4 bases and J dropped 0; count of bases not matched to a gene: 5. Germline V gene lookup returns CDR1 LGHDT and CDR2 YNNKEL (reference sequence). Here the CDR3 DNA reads TGTGCCAGCAGCCCGTCGGACAGGGGGATGAACACTGAAGCTTTCTTT. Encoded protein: CASSPSDRGMNTEAFF.

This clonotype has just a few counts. CDR3 sequence reads: CASSLSAGLSGKRYEQYF. CDR3 in DNA: TGTGCCAGCAGCTTATCTGCGGGGCTAAGCGGGAAGCGCTACGAGCAGTACTTC. The V gene is TRBV11-2, the J gene TRBJ2-7; 7 bases fit TRBD2. Germline lookup yields CDR1 SGHAT and CDR2 FQNNGV. The trim removed 2 bases at V and 3 bases at J, leaving 16 bases unmatched. This CDR3 is built from 18 residues.

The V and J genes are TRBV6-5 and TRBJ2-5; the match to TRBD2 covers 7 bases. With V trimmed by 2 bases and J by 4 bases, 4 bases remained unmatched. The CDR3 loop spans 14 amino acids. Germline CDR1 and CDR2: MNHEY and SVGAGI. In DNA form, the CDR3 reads TGTGCCAGCAGTTACGGGAGGGCCCCAGAGACCCAGTACTTC. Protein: CASSYGRAPETQYF.

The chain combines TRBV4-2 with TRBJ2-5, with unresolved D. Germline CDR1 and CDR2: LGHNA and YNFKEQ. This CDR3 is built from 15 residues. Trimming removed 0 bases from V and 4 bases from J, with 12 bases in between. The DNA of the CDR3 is TGTGCCAGCAGCCAAGATTTGCCCCGGTTAGAGACCCAGTACTTC. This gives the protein CASSQDLPRLETQYF.

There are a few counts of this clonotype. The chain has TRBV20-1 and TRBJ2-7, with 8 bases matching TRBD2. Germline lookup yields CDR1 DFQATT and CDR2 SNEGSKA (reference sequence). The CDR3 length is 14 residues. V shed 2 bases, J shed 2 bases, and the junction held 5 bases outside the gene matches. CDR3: CSARPAGEPYEQYF. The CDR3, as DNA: TGCAGTGCTAGACCAGCGGGAGAACCCTACGAGCAGTACTTC.

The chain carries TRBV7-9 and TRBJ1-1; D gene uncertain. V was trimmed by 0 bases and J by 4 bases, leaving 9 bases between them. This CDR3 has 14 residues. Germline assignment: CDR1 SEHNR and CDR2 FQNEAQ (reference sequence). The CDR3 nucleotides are TGTGCCAGCAGCTTAGCGACGGAAATCACTGAAGCTTTCTTT. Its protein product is CASSLATEITEAFF.

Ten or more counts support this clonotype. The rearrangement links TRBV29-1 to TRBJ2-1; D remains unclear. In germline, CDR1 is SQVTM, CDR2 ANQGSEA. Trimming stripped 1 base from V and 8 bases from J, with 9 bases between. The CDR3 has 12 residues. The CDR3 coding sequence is TGCAGCGTTGAAGGGGGTGGAGATGAGCAGTTCTTC. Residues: CSVEGGGDEQFF.

The CDR3 region is CASSLTLGLSGELFF. The CDR3 nucleotides are TGTGCCAGCAGCTTAACTCTGGGTTTGTCCGGGGAGCTGTTTTTT. The chain couples TRBV7-2 to TRBJ2-2; D is ambiguous. Trimming took 2 bases from V and 6 from J, leaving 13 bases between them. From germline, CDR1 is SGHTA and CDR2 FQGNSA. The CDR3 has 15 amino acids.

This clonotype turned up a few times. Here the CDR3 reads CASSQDGSLMNTEAFF. CDR3 nucleotide sequence: TGTGCCAGCAGCCAAGATGGTTCGCTGATGAACACTGAAGCTTTCTTT. The gene calls are TRBV3-1 and TRBJ1-1, with D unresolved. In germline, CDR1 is LGHDT, CDR2 YNNKEL (reference sequence). The V and J ends lost 0 bases and 0 bases respectively, with 11 bases between them. This CDR3 region has 16 residues.

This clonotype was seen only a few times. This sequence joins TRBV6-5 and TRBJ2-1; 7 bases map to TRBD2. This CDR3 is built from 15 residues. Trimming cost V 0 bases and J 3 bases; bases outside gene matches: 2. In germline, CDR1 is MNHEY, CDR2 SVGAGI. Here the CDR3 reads CASSYSASGYNEQFF. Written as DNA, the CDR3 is TGTGCCAGCAGTTACTCGGCTAGCGGCTACAATGAGCAGTTCTTC.

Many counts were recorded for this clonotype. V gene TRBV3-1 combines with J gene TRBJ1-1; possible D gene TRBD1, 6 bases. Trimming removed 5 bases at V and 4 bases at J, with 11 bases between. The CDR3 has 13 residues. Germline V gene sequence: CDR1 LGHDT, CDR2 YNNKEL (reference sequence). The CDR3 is CASSKGGVTEAFF. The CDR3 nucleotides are TGTGCCAGCAGCAAAGGGGGGGTCACTGAAGCTTTCTTT. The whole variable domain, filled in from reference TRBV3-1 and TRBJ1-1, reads DTAVSQTPKYLVTQMGNDKSIKCEQNLGHDTMYWYKQDSKKFLKIMFSYNNKELIINETVPNRFSPKSPDKAHLNLHINSLELGDSAVYFCASSKGGVTEAFFGQGTRLTVV.

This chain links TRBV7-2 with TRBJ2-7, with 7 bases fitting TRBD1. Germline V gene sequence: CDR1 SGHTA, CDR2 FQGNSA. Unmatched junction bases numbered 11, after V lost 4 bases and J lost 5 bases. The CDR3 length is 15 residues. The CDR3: CASSWGTGVFNEQYF. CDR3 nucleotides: TGTGCCAGCAGCTGGGGTACAGGGGTTTTCAACGAGCAGTACTTC.

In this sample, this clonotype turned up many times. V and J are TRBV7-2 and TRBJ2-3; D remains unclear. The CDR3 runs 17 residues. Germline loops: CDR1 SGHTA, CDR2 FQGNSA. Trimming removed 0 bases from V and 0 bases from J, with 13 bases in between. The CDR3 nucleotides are TGTGCCAGCAGCTTAGCTAGACTCCTTGCTAGCACAGATACGCAGTATTTT. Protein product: CASSLARLLASTDTQYF.

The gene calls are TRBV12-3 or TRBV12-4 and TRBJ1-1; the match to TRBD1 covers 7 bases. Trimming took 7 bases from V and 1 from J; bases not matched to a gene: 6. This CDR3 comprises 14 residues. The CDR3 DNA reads TGTGCCAGCACCCTGGGACAGTCGAACACTGAAGCTTTCTTT. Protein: CASTLGQSNTEAFF.

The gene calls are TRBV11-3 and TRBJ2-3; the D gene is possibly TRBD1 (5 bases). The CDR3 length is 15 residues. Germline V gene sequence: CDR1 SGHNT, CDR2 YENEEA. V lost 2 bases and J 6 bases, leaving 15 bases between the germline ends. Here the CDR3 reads CASSLQGPPGDTQYF. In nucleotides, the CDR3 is TGTGCCAGCAGCTTACAGGGCCCACCAGGGGATACGCAGTATTTT.

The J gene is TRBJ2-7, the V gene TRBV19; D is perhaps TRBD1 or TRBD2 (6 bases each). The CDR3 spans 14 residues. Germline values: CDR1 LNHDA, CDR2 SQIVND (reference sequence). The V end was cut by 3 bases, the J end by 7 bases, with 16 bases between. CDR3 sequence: CASSIPGGLREQYF. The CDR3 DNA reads TGTGCCAGTAGTATCCCCGGGGGCCTGAGGGAGCAGTACTTC.

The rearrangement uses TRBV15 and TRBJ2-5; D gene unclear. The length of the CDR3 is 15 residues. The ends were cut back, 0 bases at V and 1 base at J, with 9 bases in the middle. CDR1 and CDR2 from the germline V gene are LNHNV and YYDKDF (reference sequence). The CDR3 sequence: CATSRDQRGQETQYF. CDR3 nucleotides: TGTGCCACCAGCAGAGATCAGCGCGGCCAAGAGACCCAGTACTTC. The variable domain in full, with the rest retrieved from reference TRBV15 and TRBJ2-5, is DAMVIQNPRYQVTQFGKPVTLSCSQTLNHNVMYWYQQKSSQAPKLLFHYYDKDFNNEADTPDNFQSRRPNTSFCFLDIRSPGLGDTAMYLCATSRDQRGQETQYFGPGTRLLVL.